This TCR beta chain was found in a study of T cell repertoires in cytomegalovirus infection. With respect to this clonotype: Its antigen remains unknown.

A single record per CDR3 protein comes from TCRdb applying MiXCR to the reads. The table lists about 830,000 distinct CDR3 sequences, 32% of them singletons. This CDR3 is built from 14 residues. V was clipped by 0 bases and J by 4 bases, with 6 bases between them. The chain uses TRBV12-3 or TRBV12-4 and TRBJ2-2; TRBD2 is a possible D gene (5 bases). Sequenced here: cultured CD8+ T cells from PBMCs, sampled from culture after CMV antigen stimulation. This receptor was taken from a human donor in good health (CMV status not recorded). Some clones in this sample may be carry-over from other donors' samples. The CDR3 spells CASSLAAGTGELFF. In DNA form, the CDR3 reads TGTGCCAGCAGTTTAGCGGCGGGCACCGGGGAGCTGTTTTTT.